The 21 T cell receptor beta chains in this list originate from one sample, sequenced in a study of cytomegalovirus exposure and HLA in healthy donors. The PCR ran on 60 Vbeta and 13 Jbeta primers. The repertoire was sequenced with immunoSEQ multiplex PCR; TCRdb's copy has only in-frame clones and lacks some. Recorded for this sample: 150,000 to 200,000 clones. Sequencing used PBMCs. These TCRs come from a woman younger than 35 in good health and CMV-seropositive.

The chain joins TRBV7-9 to TRBJ2-7; weak D call: TRBD2 (6 bases). Between the trimmed V and J ends, which lost 1 base and 1 base, there was a span of 8 bases. This CDR3 has 14 residues. From germline, CDR1 is SEHNR and CDR2 FQNEAQ (reference sequence). For the CDR3, the DNA is TGTGCCAGCAGCTTAGGGGGGACTTCCTACGAGCAGTACTTC. Protein product: CASSLGGTSYEQYF.

J is TRBJ1-2 and V is TRBV6-1; D may be TRBD1 (5 bases). Trimming shortened V by 3 bases and J by 4 bases, and 9 bases separated the two germline ends. The CDR3 loop spans 13 amino acids. Germline assignment: CDR1 MNHNS and CDR2 SASEGT. CDR3 nucleotides: TGTGCCAGCAGTGATCACAGGCTCTATGGCTACACCTTC. Amino acids: CASSDHRLYGYTF.

The rearrangement uses TRBV30 and TRBJ1-6; weak D call: TRBD1 (6 bases). The CDR3 contains 13 residues. Germline assignment: CDR1 GTSNPN and CDR2 SVGIG (reference sequence). V was shortened by 7 bases and J by 7 bases, with 14 bases between the two germline ends. The CDR3: CAYKTGPNSPLHF. Here the CDR3 DNA reads TGTGCCTATAAGACAGGTCCAAATTCACCCCTCCACTTT.

The chain recombines TRBV30 with TRBJ2-1, with 7 bases that match TRBD1. The V segment lost 7 bases and the J segment 4 bases; nucleotides outside the gene matches: 10. CDR3 length equals 14 residues. Germline CDR1 GTSNPN, CDR2 SVGIG (reference sequence). This CDR3 reads CASPGQRLYNEQFF. CDR3 sequence (DNA): TGTGCCTCTCCGGGACAGCGGTTATACAATGAGCAGTTCTTC. The variable domain in full, with the rest retrieved from reference TRBV30 and TRBJ2-1, is SQTIHQWPATLVQPVGSPLSLECTVEGTSNPNLYWYRQAAGRGLQLLFYSVGIGQISSEVPQNLSASRPQDRQFILSSKKLLLSDSGFYLCASPGQRLYNEQFFGPGTRLTVL.

The V call is TRBV19, the J call TRBJ2-2, with D perhaps matching TRBD1 (6 bases). Germline lookup yields CDR1 LNHDA and CDR2 SQIVND (reference sequence). The CDR3 spans 17 residues. V lost 3 bases to trimming and J lost 4 bases, with 18 bases between them. CDR3 bases: TGTGCCAGTAGTATTTTCTCGTTCTGGGGGCGCACCGGGGAGCTGTTTTTT. Its protein is CASSIFSFWGRTGELFF.

On this clone: One junction end disagrees with the germline gene, perhaps due to a read error. V and J are TRBV7-7 and TRBJ1-4; D is perhaps TRBD1 (6 bases). The CDR3 extends over 15 amino acids. Germline values: CDR1 SSHAT, CDR2 FNYEAQ (reference sequence). DNA for the CDR3: TGTGCTAGCAGCTTAGGGGGAGGGATTAATGAAAAACTGTTTTTT. Its translation: CASSLGGGINEKLFF.

V gene TRBV1 combines with J gene TRBJ2-6; the table's TRBD2 call for D was not verified on the DNA. TRBV1 is recorded as a pseudogene. The length of the CDR3 is 21 residues. CDR3 DNA sequence: TGCACCAGCAGCCCCACGGGTGGGGCGCCTCCCGGCTCTGGGAGGGGCAACGTCCTGACTTTC. This encodes CTSSPTGGAPPGSGRGNVLTF.

The chain recombines TRBV11-2 with TRBJ2-2; the match to TRBD2 covers 8 bases. The CDR3 length is 13 residues. V gave up 5 bases and J gave up 6 bases; unmatched junction bases: 2. Germline V gives CDR1 SGHAT, CDR2 FQNNGV. For the CDR3, the DNA is TGTGCCAGCAGCCGGACTAGCCCCGGGGAGCTGTTTTTT. It translates to CASSRTSPGELFF.

The CDR3 DNA sequence: TGTGCCAGCAGCTCCAGGGGGCGCGGGAGCAATCAGCCCCAGCATTTT. It codes for CASSSRGRGSNQPQHF. This rearrangement joins TRBV5-6 to TRBJ1-5; the match to TRBD1 covers 8 bases. The trim removed 3 bases at V and 1 base at J, leaving 6 bases unmatched. This CDR3 has 16 residues. Germline CDR1 SGHDT, CDR2 YYEEEE.

In DNA, the CDR3 is TGTGCCAGCAGCCAGAAGCAGGGTTTCACTGAAGCTTTCTTT. The encoded protein is CASSQKQGFTEAFF. This rearrangement joins TRBV4-2 to TRBJ1-1, with D possibly being TRBD1 (5 bases). Germline-derived CDR1 and CDR2 are LGHNA and YNFKEQ. The CDR3 loop spans 14 amino acids. Trimming left V 3 bases short and J 4 bases short, with 12 bases between.

This sequence joins TRBV7-9 and TRBJ1-6, with 9 bases that match TRBD1. CDR3 size: 14 residues. Per the germline V gene, CDR1 is SEHNR and CDR2 is FQNEAQ (reference sequence). Trimming removed 1 base from V and 10 bases from J; junction bases left unmatched: 2. This CDR3 reads CASSLGQGGSPLHF. The CDR3 nucleotides are TGTGCCAGCAGCTTAGGACAGGGGGGCTCACCCCTCCACTTT.

V is TRBV13 and J is TRBJ1-1, with 9 nucleotides matching TRBD1. Germline assignment: CDR1 PRHDT and CDR2 FYEKMQ (reference sequence). Trimming at V came to 4 bases and at J to 1 base, leaving 4 bases not matched to a gene. CDR3 length equals 15 residues. The CDR3 reads CASSWDRAGNTEAFF. CDR3 nucleotides: TGTGCCAGCAGCTGGGACAGGGCGGGGAACACTGAAGCTTTCTTT.

CDR3 loop: CASSSRLNTEAFF. The CDR3 DNA follows: TGCGCCAGCAGCTCTAGACTGAACACTGAAGCTTTCTTT. V is TRBV5-1 and J is TRBJ1-1; no clear D. Germline CDR1 SGHRS, CDR2 YFSETQ. The CDR3 loop spans 13 amino acids. Trimming removed 3 bases from V and 0 bases from J, with 6 bases in between.

The J gene is TRBJ2-7, the V gene TRBV9; 8 nucleotides align to TRBD1. From germline, CDR1 is SGDLS and CDR2 YYNGEE. The CDR3 consists of 12 residues. Trimming took 9 bases from V and 6 from J; bases not matched to a gene: 8. The CDR3 DNA reads TGTGCCACAGGGCAGGGGGCCGGCGAGCAGTACTTC. Its protein is CATGQGAGEQYF. Supplemented by reference TRBV9 and TRBJ2-7, the full variable domain reads DSGVTQTPKHLITATGQRVTLRCSPRSGDLSVYWYQQSLDQGLQFLIQYYNGEERAKGNILERFSAQQFPDLHSELNLSSLELGDSALYFCATGQGAGEQYFGPGTRLTVT.

The chain has TRBV2 and TRBJ2-1; D is uncertain. The CDR3 consists of 15 residues. The V end was cut by 4 bases, the J end by 1 base, with 11 bases between. CDR1 SNHLY and CDR2 FYNNEI come from the germline V gene. CDR3 coding DNA: TGTGCCAGCAGTGTGTTACTCCAATCCTACAATGAGCAGTTCTTC. It translates to CASSVLLQSYNEQFF.

This rearrangement joins TRBV6-1 to TRBJ2-1; 7 bases agree with TRBD1. The CDR3 length is 14 residues. Germline V gene lookup returns CDR1 MNHNS and CDR2 SASEGT. The ends lost 6 bases at V and 8 bases at J; junction bases unmatched: 10. CDR3 DNA sequence: TGTGCCAGCAGGGAGGTGACAGGGATGGATGAGCAGTTCTTC. This codes for CASREVTGMDEQFF.

The chain carries TRBV11-2 and TRBJ2-5, with 9 bases identical to TRBD2. The ends lost 0 bases at V and 5 bases at J; junction bases unmatched: 10. CDR3 length: 17 amino acids. The germline V gene has CDR1 SGHAT and CDR2 FQNNGV. The CDR3 loop reads CASSLELAGGPEETQYF. The CDR3 DNA is TGTGCCAGCAGCTTAGAACTTGCGGGGGGGCCGGAGGAGACCCAGTACTTC. The variable domain in full, completed from reference TRBV11-2 and TRBJ2-5, reads EAGVAQSPRYKIIEKRQSVAFWCNPISGHATLYWYQQILGQGPKLLIQFQNNGVVDDSQLPKDRFSAERLKGVDSTLKIQPAKLEDSAVYLCASSLELAGGPEETQYFGPGTRLLVL.

The chain links TRBV29-1 to TRBJ2-2; 8 positions match TRBD2. Trimming cost V 3 bases and J 3 bases; bases outside gene matches: 12. Germline loops: CDR1 SQVTM, CDR2 ANQGSEA. This CDR3 has 17 amino acids. CDR3 bases: TGCAGCGTTGACCTAGCGGGCACTAGGGGGTACACCGGGGAGCTGTTTTTT. Translating gives CSVDLAGTRGYTGELFF.

The rearrangement uses TRBV19 and TRBJ1-2; D is possibly TRBD1 (5 bases). This CDR3 spans 15 amino acids. With 5 bases removed from V and 8 bases from J, the gap between germline ends came to 21 bases. CDR1 is LNHDA and CDR2 is SQIVND in the germline V gene (reference sequence). The CDR3 protein is CASSRGDGFDSGYTF. The CDR3 DNA is TGTGCCAGTAGTCGGGGGGACGGGTTTGACTCAGGCTACACCTTC.

The V and J genes are TRBV10-1 and TRBJ2-5, with D perhaps matching TRBD1 (6 bases). Per germline, CDR1 WNHNN and CDR2 SYGVQD (reference sequence). The length of the CDR3 is 14 residues. The V and J ends lost 0 bases and 4 bases respectively, with 9 bases between them. CDR3 protein: CASSESFRGETQYF. CDR3 bases: TGCGCCAGCAGTGAGTCCTTCAGGGGAGAGACCCAGTACTTC.

The CDR3 DNA reads TGTGCCAGCAGCCCCGGGACAGGGGCTATGACTAATGAAAAACTGTTTTTT. It yields the protein CASSPGTGAMTNEKLFF. V is TRBV11-3 and J is TRBJ1-4; 10 bases are shared with TRBD1. Germline V gene data show CDR1 as SGHNT and CDR2 as YENEEA. The CDR3 consists of 17 residues. V lost 5 bases and J lost 2; bases outside the gene matches: 8.